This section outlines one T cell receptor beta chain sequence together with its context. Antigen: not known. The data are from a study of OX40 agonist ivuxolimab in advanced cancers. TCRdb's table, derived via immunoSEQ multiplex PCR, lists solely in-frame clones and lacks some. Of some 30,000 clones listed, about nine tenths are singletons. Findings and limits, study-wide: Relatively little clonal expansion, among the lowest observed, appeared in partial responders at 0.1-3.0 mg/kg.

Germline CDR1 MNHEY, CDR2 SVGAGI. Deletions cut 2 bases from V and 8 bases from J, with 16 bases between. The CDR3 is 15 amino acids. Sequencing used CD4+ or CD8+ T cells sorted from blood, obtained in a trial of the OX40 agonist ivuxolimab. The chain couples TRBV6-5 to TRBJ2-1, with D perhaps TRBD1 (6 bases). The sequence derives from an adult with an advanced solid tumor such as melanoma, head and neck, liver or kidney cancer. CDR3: CASSYAQGWWDEQFF. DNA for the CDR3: TGTGCCAGCAGTTACGCGCAGGGGTGGTGGGATGAGCAGTTCTTC.